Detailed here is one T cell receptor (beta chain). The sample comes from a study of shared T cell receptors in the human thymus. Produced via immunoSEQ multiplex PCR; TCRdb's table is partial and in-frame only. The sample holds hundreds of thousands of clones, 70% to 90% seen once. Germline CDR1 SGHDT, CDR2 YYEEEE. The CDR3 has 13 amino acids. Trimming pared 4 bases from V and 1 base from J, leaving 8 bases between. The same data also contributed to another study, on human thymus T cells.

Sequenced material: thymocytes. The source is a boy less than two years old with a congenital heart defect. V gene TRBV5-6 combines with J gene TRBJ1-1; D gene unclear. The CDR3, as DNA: TGTGCCAGCAGCCTGGGCGGGAACACTGAAGCTTTCTTT. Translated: CASSLGGNTEAFF.